The text below deals with one TCR beta chain. This CDR3 is built from 16 residues. Germline CDR1 reads MGHDK; CDR2 reads SYGVNS. The V gene end was trimmed by 1 base and the J gene end by 7 bases; junction bases not matched to a gene: 8. This sample was included in a study of T cell changes during pregnancy in multiple sclerosis. TCRdb's copy holds only in-frame clones and misses some; the assay was immunoSEQ multiplex PCR. The profile shows around 35,000 clones, approximately 90% of them singletons. The V gene is TRBV25-1, the J gene TRBJ1-4, with 8 bases identical to TRBD1. Source: CD8+ T cells from peripheral blood mononuclear cells, taken before pregnancy. This TCR was sampled from a female donor with multiple sclerosis, enrolled in a pregnancy study. For the CDR3, the DNA is TGTGCCAGCAGTGAATGGTGGACAGGGCAGGGTGAAAAACTGTTTTTT. Encoded protein: CASSEWWTGQGEKLFF.